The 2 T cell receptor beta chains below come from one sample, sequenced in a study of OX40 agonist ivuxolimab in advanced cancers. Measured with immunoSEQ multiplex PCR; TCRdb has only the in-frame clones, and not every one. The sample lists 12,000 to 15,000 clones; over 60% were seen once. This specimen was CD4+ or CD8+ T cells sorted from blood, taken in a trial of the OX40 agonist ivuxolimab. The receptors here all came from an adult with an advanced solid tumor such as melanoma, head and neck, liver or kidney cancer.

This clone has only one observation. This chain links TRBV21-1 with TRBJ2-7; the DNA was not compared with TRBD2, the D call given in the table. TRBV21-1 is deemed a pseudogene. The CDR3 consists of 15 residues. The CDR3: CASSSGRVRLYEQYF. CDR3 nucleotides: TGTGCCAGCAGCAGTGGGAGGGTCAGACTCTACGAGCAGTACTTC.

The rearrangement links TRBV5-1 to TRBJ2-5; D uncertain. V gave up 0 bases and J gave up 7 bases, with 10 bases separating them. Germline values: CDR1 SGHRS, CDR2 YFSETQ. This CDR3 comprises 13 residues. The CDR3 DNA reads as TGCGCCAGCAGCTTGGAGAAGATTGGGACCCAGTACTTC. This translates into CASSLEKIGTQYF.